The 10 T cell receptor beta chains below come from one sample, sequenced in a study of T cell responses to AZD1222 COVID-19 vaccine. Some clones are missing from TCRdb's copy, which holds only in-frame ones; the method was immunoSEQ multiplex PCR. This sample has over 100,000 clones, with just under 95% found just once. This specimen consisted of peripheral blood, obtained on day 0 of AZD1222 vaccination. The origin of the receptors is an adult in good health.

V is TRBV27 and J is TRBJ1-2, with unresolved D. CDR1 and CDR2 (germline): MNHEY, SMNVEV (reference sequence). Trimming removed 5 bases at V and 2 bases at J, with 12 bases between. This CDR3 region has 14 residues. CDR3 DNA: TGTGCCAGCAGTCCTACCCAGGAGAACTATGGCTACACCTTC. Its protein product is CASSPTQENYGYTF.

The V and J genes are TRBV19 and TRBJ2-5; 13 nucleotides match TRBD2. This CDR3 comprises 18 residues. Looked up from germline, CDR1 is LNHDA and CDR2 is SQIVND (reference sequence). Unmatched junction bases numbered 13, after V lost 5 bases and J lost 4 bases. The CDR3 region has the DNA TGTGCCAGTAGTCTCCTTGGACTAGCGGGAGACTTGGGAGAGACCCAGTACTTC. This translates into CASSLLGLAGDLGETQYF.

J is TRBJ1-2 and V is TRBV25-1; D unclear. Per the germline V gene, CDR1 is MGHDK and CDR2 is SYGVNS. The V end was cut by 0 bases, the J end by 2 bases, with 4 bases between. The CDR3 length is 13 residues. This chain's CDR3 is CASSEYGNYGYTF. Here the CDR3 DNA reads TGTGCCAGCAGTGAATACGGAAACTATGGCTACACCTTC.

The chain combines TRBV11-2 with TRBJ1-2; 8 nucleotides agree with TRBD1. V lost 5 bases and J lost 6; bases outside the gene matches: 5. The CDR3 loop spans 13 amino acids. Per germline, CDR1 SGHAT and CDR2 FQNNGV. CDR3: CASSPRTGNGYTF. CDR3 nucleotides: TGTGCCAGCAGCCCCCGGACAGGGAATGGCTACACCTTC.

The chain carries TRBV7-2 and TRBJ1-6, with D perhaps matching TRBD1 (5 bases). Trimming pared 5 bases from V and 8 bases from J, leaving 16 bases between. Germline V CDR1 and CDR2: SGHTA, FQGNSA. This CDR3 region has 15 residues. CDR3: CASSLAFTGDSPLHF. The CDR3 nucleotides read TGTGCCAGCAGCCTCGCGTTCACGGGGGATTCACCCCTCCACTTT.

The rearrangement uses TRBV19 and TRBJ2-1; 13 nucleotides agree with TRBD2. The ends lost 6 bases at V and 0 bases at J; junction bases unmatched: 2. This CDR3 is 16 amino acids long. Germline lookup yields CDR1 LNHDA and CDR2 SQIVND (reference sequence). CDR3 loop: CASRLAGGSSYNEQFF. CDR3 nucleotides: TGTGCCAGTAGACTAGCGGGAGGGAGCTCCTACAATGAGCAGTTCTTC.

The chain joins TRBV5-6 to TRBJ1-3; D gene ambiguous. V lost 4 bases, J lost 0 bases, and 14 bases lay in between. CDR1 and CDR2 from the germline V gene are SGHDT and YYEEEE. CDR3 length equals 16 residues. DNA of the CDR3: TGTGCCAGCAGCCTGTTACTGGGAAGCTCTGGAAACACCATATATTTT. It codes for CASSLLLGSSGNTIYF.

The V gene is TRBV5-1, the J gene TRBJ2-1; 7 bases line up with TRBD1. After removal of 4 bases from V and 4 bases from J, the junction contained 8 bases not matched to a gene. This CDR3 contains 15 residues. CDR1 and CDR2 from the germline V gene are SGHRS and YFSETQ. The CDR3 is CASSGRGQLYNEQFF. The CDR3 region has the DNA TGCGCCAGCAGCGGAAGGGGACAGCTTTACAATGAGCAGTTCTTC.

The chain couples TRBV7-9 to TRBJ1-2; 10 bases fit TRBD1. This CDR3 is 15 amino acids long. The V and J ends lost 3 bases and 2 bases, in that order; junction bases with no gene match: 3. Germline-derived CDR1 and CDR2 are SEHNR and FQNEAQ (reference sequence). This CDR3 is CASSLGQGTNYGYTF. The CDR3 DNA follows: TGTGCCAGCAGCTTGGGACAGGGGACGAACTATGGCTACACCTTC.

V usage is TRBV25-1 and J usage is TRBJ2-3; D might be TRBD2 (5 bases). The CDR3 runs to 14 residues. Germline lookup yields CDR1 MGHDK and CDR2 SYGVNS. V lost 4 bases, J lost 1 base, and 9 bases lay in between. This CDR3 reads CASSALSGTDTQYF. The CDR3 region has the DNA TGTGCCAGCAGTGCACTTAGCGGCACAGATACGCAGTATTTT.